This TCR beta chain is drawn from a study of brain T cells in children with intractable seizures. Points from the study as a whole: Patients' HCMV serostatus was unknown; virus specificity rests on CDR3 similarity alone. Top 50 brain clonotypes included both public and private clones. Pre- and post-surgery blood differed in depth, so pre-surgery absences may be undersampling.

Only cases whose brain tissue showed the highest T cell transcript signatures were sequenced. Pre-surgery treatment included at least one anti-epileptic drug. Turning to this clone: Its antigen is not identified.

Using immunoSEQ multiplex PCR, the repertoire was profiled, and TCRdb retains in-frame clones only, with some absent. The sample holds about 3,600 clones; about two thirds are singletons and the top ten take around 50%. Sample: resected brain tissue, taken at surgery. The receptor was isolated from a girl aged 2-9 years with Rasmussen encephalitis and intractable seizures.

The CDR3 nucleotides read TGTGCCAGCAGTATAGGGTACAGGGCCCTGAACACTGAAGCTTTCTTT. This encodes CASSIGYRALNTEAFF. J is TRBJ1-1 and V is TRBV28; a possible D gene is TRBD1 (6 bases). Germline CDR1 and CDR2: MDHEN and SYDVKM. Trimming removed 5 bases at V and 0 bases at J, with 16 bases between. This CDR3 has 16 amino acids.